This TCR beta chain is drawn from a study of Graves' ophthalmopathy and Graves' hyperthyroidism. This clonotype came up a few times. Trimming left V 3 bases short and J 5 bases short, with 10 bases between. CDR1 and CDR2 from the germline V gene are MNHNS and SASEGT. The CDR3 covers 13 residues. Included hyperthyroidism patients were aged 18 to 65 and newly diagnosed (under 2 months' duration). An approximately 10 ml volume of fresh peripheral blood provided the PBMCs. RNA transcripts yielded amplified TCR beta CDR3 regions. The library came from an HTBI-primed first-round RT-PCR and a second-round multiplex PCR. TCRdb independently ran MiXCR on the multiplex PCR reads; one entry per CDR3 protein. The table has about 620,000 distinct CDR3 sequences, over 20% seen once.

V gene TRBV6-1 combines with J gene TRBJ1-2; D not resolved. The source of this sequence is a woman under 30 with stable Graves' hyperthyroidism. Some clones in this sample may be carry-over from other donors' samples. The sequenced sample consisted of peripheral blood. The DNA for the CDR3 is TGTGCCAGCAGTGACGTCGGCACTTATGGCTACACCTTC. Translating it yields CASSDVGTYGYTF.